This TCR beta chain was found in a study of memory CD4+ T cells and cytomegalovirus serostatus. In germline, CDR1 is SGHAT, CDR2 FQNNGV. There are 14 residues in the CDR3. Losses at the gene ends were 4 bases for V and 3 bases for J; bases not matched to a gene: 3. Measured with immunoSEQ multiplex PCR; TCRdb has only the in-frame clones, and not every one. The sample holds tens of thousands of clones; approximately 80% are singletons and the top ten take roughly 1.1%. The sort gate was single viable CD3+CD4+CD8-CD45RO+ cells for memory CD4+ T cells. Sequencing was carried out using memory CD4+ T cells from blood. The chain combines TRBV11-2 with TRBJ2-5; 9 positions match TRBD1. This TCR was recovered from an adult in good health and CMV-seronegative. CDR3 protein: CASSWDRVKETQYF. As DNA, the CDR3 is TGTGCCAGCAGCTGGGACAGGGTTAAAGAGACCCAGTACTTC.